Reported below is one T cell receptor (beta chain). Its matching antigen is unknown. Repertoires were generated with immunoSEQ multiplex PCR, while TCRdb's copy carries only in-frame clones and drops some. The table records under 35,000 clones, over 95% of them present only once. The record originates from a study of circulating and synovial CD4+ cells in juvenile arthritis. Whole-study results and caveats: Traditional Vbeta family usage analysis missed the pathogenic-like versus bulk difference. These repertoires were less diverse than bulk blood CD4 repertoires. Overlap with synovium rose as more T cells were sequenced.

The germline V and J ends were trimmed by 8 bases and 3 bases, with 13 bases remaining between them. The CDR3 has 13 amino acids. Germline CDR1 and CDR2: SGHAT and FQNNGV. V usage is TRBV11-2 and J usage is TRBJ1-1, with TRBD1 as a possible D gene (5 bases). The sequencing sample was made of CD4+ T cells from blood. The sequence was collected from a human donor with juvenile idiopathic arthritis. The CDR3 loop reads CASSTEGDTEAFF. CDR3 nucleotides: TGTGCCAGCTCTACCGAAGGGGACACTGAAGCTTTCTTT.